One and the same sample provided the 6 T cell receptor beta chains below, sequenced in a study of identical twins. TCRdb redid the calling of the 5' RACE reads with MiXCR, one entry per CDR3 protein. The table records a few hundred thousand distinct CDR3 sequences, more than 9% of them present only once. The same data also contributed to another study, on yellow fever vaccine responses in identical twins.

Sequencing was performed on PBMCs. The receptors originated from a woman aged 18-30 years in good health.

This clonotype has ten or more counts. The rearrangement uses TRBV12-3 or TRBV12-4 and TRBJ2-1; 9 bases are a match to TRBD1. V was clipped by 4 bases and J by 7 bases; unmatched bases: 8. The CDR3 contains 15 residues. The CDR3 is CASSSPGQGGNEQFF. CDR3 DNA sequence: TGTGCCAGCAGTTCCCCGGGACAGGGTGGTAATGAGCAGTTCTTC.

The chain combines TRBV15 with TRBJ2-2; 8 nucleotides align to TRBD1. V lost 5 bases, J lost 1 base, and 21 bases stayed unmatched. From germline, CDR1 is LNHNV and CDR2 YYDKDF (reference sequence). The CDR3 covers 21 residues. CDR3 sequence (DNA): TGTGCCACCAGCCCGGGGAATTCCTCGGGCAGGGGGCGGAAGAACACCGGGGAGCTGTTTTTT. It is translated as CATSPGNSSGRGRKNTGELFF.

The gene calls are TRBV30 and TRBJ2-5, with D possibly matching TRBD2 (5 bases). The germline V gene has CDR1 GTSNPN and CDR2 SVGIG (reference sequence). V was pared by 2 bases and J by 5 bases, with 15 bases between. CDR3 length: 14 amino acids. In nucleotides, the CDR3 is TGTGCCTGGAGTCCCCCTAGCTTTCCGGAGACCCAGTACTTC. The encoded protein is CAWSPPSFPETQYF.

This clonotype was observed at least ten times. The rearrangement uses TRBV29-1 and TRBJ2-2, with D possibly being TRBD1 or TRBD2 (5 bases each). The CDR3 is 13 amino acids. Germline loops: CDR1 SQVTM, CDR2 ANQGSEA. Trimming cost V 7 bases and J 4 bases, with 13 bases left between them. The CDR3 protein is CSAGTWGTGELFF. The CDR3 DNA reads TGCAGCGCCGGGACCTGGGGCACCGGGGAGCTGTTTTTT.

The chain is built from TRBV15 and TRBJ2-1; no definite D call. Germline values: CDR1 LNHNV, CDR2 YYDKDF (reference sequence). The CDR3 spans 13 residues. Between the trimmed V and J ends, which lost 1 base and 5 bases, there was a span of 6 bases. CDR3 protein: CATSRGRNNEQFF. The CDR3 DNA reads as TGTGCCACCAGCAGAGGCAGAAACAATGAGCAGTTCTTC.

The chain links TRBV4-1 to TRBJ2-7; 9 nucleotides line up with TRBD2. The germline gives CDR1 MGHRA, CDR2 YSYEKL. There are 14 residues in the CDR3. Trimming cost V 2 bases and J 6 bases; bases outside gene matches: 5. The CDR3 nucleotides are TGCGCCAGCAGCCAAATGGGACTAGCAGGCGAGCAGTACTTC. It translates to CASSQMGLAGEQYF.